This T cell receptor beta chain was identified during a study of OX40 agonist ivuxolimab in advanced cancers. Repertoires were generated with immunoSEQ multiplex PCR, while TCRdb's copy carries only in-frame clones and drops some. The table shows some 94,000 clones, with roughly 90% occurring only once. The CDR3 runs to 17 residues. The sequencing here drew on CD4+ or CD8+ T cells sorted from blood, taken in a trial of the OX40 agonist ivuxolimab. The chain couples TRBV21-1 to TRBJ1-2; the DNA was not compared with TRBD1, the D call given in the table. TRBV21-1 is reported as a pseudogene. The receptor's source is an adult with an advanced solid tumor such as melanoma, head and neck, liver or kidney cancer. In DNA, the CDR3 is TGTGCCAGCAGCAAAGGGTGCGCAGGGGGCTCTAACTATGGCTACACCTTC. This encodes CASSKGCAGGSNYGYTF.